This passage covers 28 T cell receptor beta chains from one sample sequenced in a study of cytomegalovirus exposure and HLA in healthy donors. The primer mix had 60 Vbeta and 13 Jbeta primers. Sequencing was performed with immunoSEQ multiplex PCR; in TCRdb, only in-frame clones are kept and a portion is missing. The repertoire consists of 75,000 to 90,000 clones, with roughly 70% occurring once and the leading ten covering 20% to 25%. The source material was PBMCs. The receptors originated from a man aged 30 to 39 in good health and CMV-seropositive.

The sample holds a few counts of this clone. The chain employs TRBV7-3 and TRBJ2-2; TRBD1 agrees at 9 bases. Germline lookup yields CDR1 SGHTA and CDR2 FQGTGA. CDR3 length: 16 residues. Trimming removed 4 bases from V and 3 bases from J; junction bases left unmatched: 6. The DNA of the CDR3 is TGTGCCAGCAGCTCACGACAGGGGGGATACACCGGGGAGCTGTTTTTT. Protein sequence: CASSSRQGGYTGELFF.

This chain uses TRBV6-5 with TRBJ2-7, with a possible D match to TRBD1 (7 bases). Between the trimmed V and J ends, which lost 5 bases and 4 bases, there was a span of 18 bases. Germline CDR1 MNHEY, CDR2 SVGAGI. This CDR3 region has 15 residues. The CDR3 coding sequence is TGTGCCAGCAGTAATCGACAGGGAGGAACGTACGAGCAGTACTTC. Encoded protein: CASSNRQGGTYEQYF.

In this sample, this clone turned up a few times. One end of the junction is discordant with germline, which a read error may explain. The chain links TRBV29-1 to TRBJ1-2, with D possibly matching TRBD1 (6 bases). CDR1 and CDR2 from the germline V gene are SQVTM and ANQGSEA. The CDR3 totals 14 residues. The CDR3 loop is CSVGAASRFYGYPF. The DNA for the CDR3 is TGCAGCGTGGGGGCGGCGTCCAGATTCTATGGCTACCCCTTC. Looking up the rest from reference TRBV29-1 and TRBJ1-2 gives the full variable domain: SAVISQKPSRDICQRGTSLTIQCQVDSQVTMMFWYRQQPGQSLTLIATANQGSEATYESGFVIDKFPISRPNLTFSTLTVSNMSPEDSSIYLCSVGAASRFYGYPFGSGTRLTVV.

The V call is TRBV15, the J call TRBJ1-4; D gene unclear. V gave up 0 bases and J gave up 7 bases, with 6 bases separating them. The CDR3 has 13 amino acids. CDR1 LNHNV and CDR2 YYDKDF come from the germline V gene (reference sequence). The CDR3 spells CATSRDPFEKLFF. CDR3 in DNA: TGTGCCACCAGCAGAGACCCCTTTGAAAAACTGTTTTTT.

Remarks on this clone: The missing conserved phenylalanine or tryptophan at the end of this CDR3 makes a read error likely. The chain links TRBV30 to TRBJ1-5, with D unresolved. The CDR3 contains 14 residues. Trimming took 0 bases from V and 4 from J, leaving 10 bases between them. Germline CDR1 and CDR2: GTSNPN and SVGIG (reference sequence). Here the CDR3 DNA reads TGTGCCTGGAGTGTTGGGAACGGGAATCAGCCCCAGCATTCT. It is translated as CAWSVGNGNQPQHS.

The chain is built from TRBV4-1 and TRBJ1-2; TRBD1 aligns across 7 bases. CDR3 length: 14 amino acids. Germline V gives CDR1 MGHRA, CDR2 YSYEKL. With V trimmed by 4 bases and J by 0 bases, 2 bases remained unmatched. Here the CDR3 DNA reads TGCGCCAGCAGCCGGGACAGTTCTAACTATGGCTACACCTTC. Its translation: CASSRDSSNYGYTF.

The chain joins TRBV7-2 to TRBJ1-5, with D unclear. V shed 4 bases and J shed 1 base, with 8 bases lying between them. The germline CDR1 and CDR2 sequences are SGHTA and FQGNSA. CDR3 length: 14 residues. DNA for the CDR3: TGTGCCAGCAGCTCTAGGTGGAGCAATCAGCCCCAGCATTTT. It is translated as CASSSRWSNQPQHF.

This chain connects TRBV28 to TRBJ1-5; D remains unclear. V shed 6 bases and J shed 5 bases, with 11 bases lying between them. CDR1 and CDR2 (germline): MDHEN, SYDVKM. The CDR3 runs 13 residues. The CDR3 region is CASSPTDYQPQHF. The CDR3 coding sequence is TGTGCCAGCAGCCCGACTGACTATCAGCCCCAGCATTTT.

The V call is TRBV5-1, the J call TRBJ2-1, with 12 bases fitting TRBD2. V was clipped by 3 bases and J by 1 base; unmatched bases: 11. Looked up from germline, CDR1 is SGHRS and CDR2 is YFSETQ. The CDR3 spans 19 residues. CDR3 region: CASSSRTSGAPGSYNEQFF. The CDR3 bases are TGCGCCAGCAGCTCCCGGACTAGCGGGGCCCCAGGGTCCTACAATGAGCAGTTCTTC.

This clone was counted only a few times. The rearrangement links TRBV4-1 to TRBJ2-1; 8 positions match TRBD2. CDR3 length equals 16 residues. CDR1 is MGHRA and CDR2 is YSYEKL in the germline V gene. Germline trimming cut 0 bases from V and 5 bases from J; bases unmatched to any gene: 6. DNA for the CDR3: TGCGCCAGCAGCCAAGACCAAGCGGGAGTAAACAATGAGCAGTTCTTC. Its protein is CASSQDQAGVNNEQFF.

This clone has just a few counts. V gene TRBV19 combines with J gene TRBJ1-5; tentative D call: TRBD1 (6 bases). Per germline, CDR1 LNHDA and CDR2 SQIVND (reference sequence). Trimming left V 5 bases short and J 2 bases short, with 10 bases between. This CDR3 contains 14 residues. The CDR3 region is CASSPPGGNQPQHF. CDR3 in DNA: TGTGCCAGTAGTCCCCCAGGGGGCAATCAGCCCCAGCATTTT. Supplemented by reference TRBV19 and TRBJ1-5, the full variable domain reads DGGITQSPKYLFRKEGQNVTLSCEQNLNHDAMYWYRQDPGQGLRLIYYSQIVNDFQKGDIAEGYSVSREKKESFPLTVTSAQKNPTAFYLCASSPPGGNQPQHFGDGTRLSIL.

The chain links TRBV6-1 to TRBJ2-3; D is possibly TRBD2 (6 bases). Between the trimmed V and J ends, which lost 7 bases and 0 bases, there was a span of 11 bases. This CDR3 spans 14 amino acids. CDR1 is MNHNS and CDR2 is SASEGT in the germline V gene. CDR3 nucleotides: TGTGCCAGCACCCCCGGGACTAGCACAGATACGCAGTATTTT. Translating gives CASTPGTSTDTQYF.

The chain recombines TRBV15 with TRBJ1-3; D not certain. Germline V gene data show CDR1 as LNHNV and CDR2 as YYDKDF (reference sequence). Trimming removed 2 bases at V and 4 bases at J, with 15 bases between. The CDR3 has 16 amino acids. The CDR3 sequence: CATSRSPWASGNTIYF. The DNA of the CDR3 is TGTGCCACCAGCAGATCCCCCTGGGCGTCCGGAAACACCATATATTTT.

This chain uses TRBV7-9 with TRBJ1-1; D is possibly TRBD1 (6 bases). The CDR3 extends over 18 amino acids. Germline V gene sequence: CDR1 SEHNR, CDR2 FQNEAQ (reference sequence). Trimming stripped 5 bases from V and 0 bases from J, with 22 bases between. The CDR3 region is CASSPHPGDLLMNTEAFF. The CDR3 nucleotides are TGTGCCAGCAGCCCCCACCCAGGGGACCTACTTATGAACACTGAAGCTTTCTTT.

This clone showed up just a few times. The rearrangement uses TRBV5-8 and TRBJ1-1; no clear D gene. The V gene's germline CDR1 is SGHTS and CDR2 YDEGEE. V shed 4 bases and J shed 1 base, with 11 bases lying between them. The CDR3 extends over 14 amino acids. CDR3 loop: CASSLLGENTEAFF. In DNA form, the CDR3 reads TGTGCCAGCAGCCTGCTCGGGGAGAACACTGAAGCTTTCTTT.

This clone was counted only a few times. The gene calls are TRBV7-3 and TRBJ2-3; TRBD1 might be the D (6 bases). The CDR3 sequence is 16 residues long. Germline V gene sequence: CDR1 SGHTA, CDR2 FQGTGA. The V and J ends lost 5 bases and 3 bases respectively, with 18 bases between them. CDR3 residues: CASSRQGSRTTDTQYF. As DNA, the CDR3 is TGTGCCAGCAGCCGGCAGGGGAGTCGTACTACAGATACGCAGTATTTT.

This sequence joins TRBV5-1 and TRBJ2-7; TRBD1 matches at 8 bases. The J segment lost 0 bases and the V segment lost 0 bases, leaving 5 bases of the junction unmatched. The CDR3 sequence is 16 residues long. Germline CDR1 is SGHRS and CDR2 is YFSETQ. DNA of the CDR3: TGCGCCAGCAGCTTGGGGGCAGGGGGCGACTCCTACGAGCAGTACTTC. The encoded protein is CASSLGAGGDSYEQYF.

The rearrangement joins TRBV5-1 to TRBJ2-1, with 15 bases fitting TRBD2. V shed 1 base, J shed 7 bases, and the junction held 6 bases outside the gene matches. CDR3 size: 17 residues. Germline values: CDR1 SGHRS, CDR2 YFSETQ. DNA of the CDR3: TGCGCCAGCAGCTTGAGCAGGACTAGCGGGGGGGCGAATGAGCAGTTCTTC. Protein product: CASSLSRTSGGANEQFF.

The chain combines TRBV7-3 with TRBJ2-1; no definite D call. CDR3 length equals 15 residues. Per the germline V gene, CDR1 is SGHTA and CDR2 is FQGTGA. V gave up 2 bases and J gave up 2 bases, with 10 bases separating them. CDR3 in amino acids: CASSLVAGPYNEQFF. The CDR3 DNA is TGTGCCAGCAGCTTAGTGGCAGGCCCCTACAATGAGCAGTTCTTC.

This chain connects TRBV4-2 to TRBJ2-3, with D unresolved. V lost 2 bases to trimming and J lost 2 bases, with 11 bases between them. Germline V gene lookup returns CDR1 LGHNA and CDR2 YNFKEQ. The CDR3 has 15 residues. The CDR3 loop is CASSQTGVNTDTQYF. For the CDR3, the DNA is TGTGCCAGCAGCCAAACTGGAGTGAACACAGATACGCAGTATTTT.

The CDR3 DNA sequence: TGTGCCTGGAACCTAGCGGGAGGGGGCGAGCAGTACTTC. Encoded protein: CAWNLAGGGEQYF. The V and J genes are TRBV30 and TRBJ2-7; 12 nucleotides match TRBD2. Trimming removed 4 bases from V and 6 bases from J; junction bases left unmatched: 4. The CDR3 totals 13 residues. Per the germline V gene, CDR1 is GTSNPN and CDR2 is SVGIG (reference sequence).

The rearrangement joins TRBV27 to TRBJ2-7; the match to TRBD2 covers 8 bases. The ends lost 2 bases at V and 4 bases at J; junction bases unmatched: 1. The CDR3 contains 13 residues. The germline gives CDR1 MNHEY, CDR2 SMNVEV (reference sequence). CDR3 loop: CASSLVAGYEQYF. The CDR3 coding sequence is TGTGCCAGCAGTTTAGTAGCGGGATACGAGCAGTACTTC.

The genes are TRBV4-1 and TRBJ1-1, with no clear D. Germline CDR1 MGHRA, CDR2 YSYEKL. The CDR3 is made up of 14 amino acids. Trimming cost V 4 bases and J 5 bases, with 14 bases left between them. The CDR3 reads CASSLREGRTEAFF. The CDR3 DNA follows: TGCGCCAGCAGCCTCCGGGAAGGGCGGACTGAAGCTTTCTTT.

This clone was found once. The J gene is TRBJ2-1, the V gene TRBV2, with 10 bases identical to TRBD2. CDR1 and CDR2 from the germline V gene are SNHLY and FYNNEI. The CDR3 is 16 amino acids. V gave up 6 bases and J gave up 3 bases; unmatched junction bases: 8. CDR3 region: CASRRLRTSGYNEQFF. For the CDR3, the DNA is TGTGCCAGCAGAAGGCTTCGGACTAGCGGCTACAATGAGCAGTTCTTC.

The chain couples TRBV5-4 to TRBJ2-3; 7 bases are shared with TRBD2. J lost 4 bases, V lost 4 bases, and 6 bases had no gene match. Germline loops: CDR1 SGHNT, CDR2 YYREEE (reference sequence). The CDR3 loop spans 14 amino acids. The CDR3 loop is CASSRPSGADTQYF. The CDR3 nucleotides read TGTGCCAGCAGCCGTCCTAGCGGCGCAGATACGCAGTATTTT. The complete variable domain, with remaining parts taken from reference TRBV5-4 and TRBJ2-3, reads ETGVTQSPTHLIKTRGQQVTLRCSSQSGHNTVSWYQQALGQGPQFIFQYYREEENGRGNFPPRFSGLQFPNYSSELNVNALELDDSALYLCASSRPSGADTQYFGPGTRLTVL.

This chain connects TRBV27 to TRBJ2-7; TRBD2 matches at 15 bases. The CDR3 runs 17 residues. The V gene's germline CDR1 is MNHEY and CDR2 SMNVEV (reference sequence). CDR3 loop: CALVEGLAGGFPYEQYF. CDR3 nucleotide sequence: TGTGCTCTAGTGGAGGGACTAGCGGGAGGCTTCCCCTACGAGCAGTACTTC.

A few counts support this clone. J is TRBJ2-3 and V is TRBV27; 9 bases are shared with TRBD2. The CDR3 has 16 amino acids. V was pared by 4 bases and J by 5 bases, with 10 bases of the junction left unmatched. Looked up from germline, CDR1 is MNHEY and CDR2 is SMNVEV (reference sequence). CDR3 nucleotide sequence: TGTGCCAGCAGTTGGGGTCTAGCGGGATTGGGAGATACGCAGTATTTT. Amino acid sequence: CASSWGLAGLGDTQYF.

This clone showed up just a few times. The CDR3 is CATRDRGLNTEAFF. The DNA of the CDR3 is TGTGCCACACGGGACAGGGGGCTGAACACTGAAGCTTTCTTT. The rearrangement uses TRBV2 and TRBJ1-1; 12 bases are a match to TRBD1. CDR1 and CDR2 from the germline V gene are SNHLY and FYNNEI. The CDR3 has 14 residues. V trimming: 10 bases; J trimming: 0 bases; junction bases outside the gene matches: 3.